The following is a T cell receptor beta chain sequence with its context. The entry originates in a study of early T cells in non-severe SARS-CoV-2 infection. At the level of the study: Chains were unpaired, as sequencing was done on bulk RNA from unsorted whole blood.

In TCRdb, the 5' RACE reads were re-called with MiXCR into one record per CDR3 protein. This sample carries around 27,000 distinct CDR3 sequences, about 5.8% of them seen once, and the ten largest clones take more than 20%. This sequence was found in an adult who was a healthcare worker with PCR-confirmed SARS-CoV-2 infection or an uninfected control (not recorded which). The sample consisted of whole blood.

CDR3 sequence: CSAAPPGQETQYF. Here the CDR3 DNA reads TGCAGTGCAGCGCCCCCGGGGCAAGAGACCCAGTACTTC. This chain joins TRBV20-1 and TRBJ2-5; the D gene is possibly TRBD2 (5 bases). CDR1 is DFQATT, CDR2 SNEGSKA, per germline (reference sequence). The CDR3 loop spans 13 amino acids. The V and J ends lost 6 bases and 2 bases respectively, with 13 bases between them.